These 20 T cell receptor beta chains originate from one sample sequenced in a study of blood T cell repertoires in COVID-19. Some clones are missing from TCRdb's copy, which holds only in-frame ones; the method was immunoSEQ multiplex PCR. This table holds about 50,000 clones, roughly 82% found once. The sample comprised peripheral blood. These receptors were collected from a woman aged 60 to 75 with acute or convalescent COVID-19.

The rearrangement uses TRBV5-4 and TRBJ2-2; 9 nucleotides match TRBD1. Germline V CDR1 and CDR2: SGHNT, YYREEE (reference sequence). The junction had 4 bases not matched to a gene; V was cut back by 1 base and J by 3 bases. The CDR3 sequence is 16 residues long. The CDR3 coding sequence is TGTGCCAGCAGCTTGAAAGACAGGGGGGACACCGGGGAGCTGTTTTTT. Translation gives CASSLKDRGDTGELFF.

The chain joins TRBV28 to TRBJ2-7; 10 positions agree with TRBD2. This CDR3 is built from 16 residues. Germline values: CDR1 MDHEN, CDR2 SYDVKM. V trimming: 7 bases; J trimming: 4 bases; junction bases outside the gene matches: 13. CDR3 nucleotide sequence: TGTGCCAGCACCCTCAGCGGGAGCGGGGGGGCTTACGAGCAGTACTTC. This translates into CASTLSGSGGAYEQYF. Based on the CDR3 plus reference TRBV28 and TRBJ2-7, the full variable domain is DVKVTQSSRYLVKRTGEKVFLECVQDMDHENMFWYRQDPGLGLRLIYFSYDVKMKEKGDIPEGYSVSREKKERFSLILESASTNQTSMYLCASTLSGSGGAYEQYFGPGTRLTVT.

The chain carries TRBV3-1 (or the pseudogene TRBV3-2) and TRBJ2-1; 8 nucleotides agree with TRBD2. The trim removed 5 bases at V and 3 bases at J, leaving 12 bases unmatched. Per germline, CDR1 LGHDT and CDR2 YNNKEL (reference sequence). This CDR3 has 17 amino acids. CDR3 DNA sequence: TGTGCCAGCAGCTCACTCCCCCCGGGGGGGTTCTACAATGAGCAGTTCTTC. Translating it yields CASSSLPPGGFYNEQFF.

The rearrangement uses TRBV5-6 and TRBJ1-2; 10 nucleotides align to TRBD1. V shed 1 base, J shed 4 bases, and the junction held 7 bases outside the gene matches. The CDR3 runs 16 residues. Germline V gene data show CDR1 as SGHDT and CDR2 as YYEEEE. The CDR3 here is CASSLIGTGDAYGYTF. In DNA form, the CDR3 reads TGTGCCAGCAGCTTGATCGGGACAGGGGACGCCTATGGCTACACCTTC.

The CDR3 coding sequence is TGTGCCAGCAGTCAGGGGCAGAACACTGAAGCTTTCTTT. Its translation is CASSQGQNTEAFF. The chain couples TRBV6-4 to TRBJ1-1, with D maybe TRBD1 (6 bases). Per germline, CDR1 MRHNA and CDR2 SNTAGT. Between the trimmed V and J ends, which lost 5 bases and 1 base, there was a span of 8 bases. This CDR3 has 13 residues.

The V call is TRBV7-2, the J call TRBJ1-3; no clear D gene. Looked up from germline, CDR1 is SGHTA and CDR2 is FQGNSA. The CDR3 has 15 amino acids. V dropped 1 base and J dropped 3 bases, with 10 bases sitting between them. DNA of the CDR3: TGTGCCAGCAGCTTAGGCAGAAGTAATGGAAACACCATATATTTT. This translates into CASSLGRSNGNTIYF.

This clone came up once. The chain is built from TRBV6-5 and TRBJ1-1; D is ambiguous. V lost 2 bases, J lost 0 bases, and 7 bases lay in between. CDR1 MNHEY and CDR2 SVGAGI come from the germline V gene. This CDR3 is built from 14 residues. The CDR3 sequence: CASSYPEMNTEAFF. In DNA, the CDR3 is TGTGCCAGCAGTTACCCGGAGATGAACACTGAAGCTTTCTTT.

The chain is built from TRBV3-1 (or the pseudogene TRBV3-2) and TRBJ2-7, with TRBD1 identical over 7 bases. Germline CDR1 reads LGHDT; CDR2 reads YNNKEL (reference sequence). This CDR3 comprises 16 residues. Unmatched junction bases numbered 6, after V lost 1 base and J lost 0 bases. The CDR3 reads CASSQGTGAISYEQYF. In nucleotides, the CDR3 is TGTGCCAGCAGCCAAGGAACAGGGGCGATCTCCTACGAGCAGTACTTC.

J is TRBJ1-4 and V is TRBV28; 12 nucleotides line up with TRBD1. After removal of 5 bases from V and 1 base from J, the junction contained 8 bases not matched to a gene. Germline lookup yields CDR1 MDHEN and CDR2 SYDVKM. The CDR3 is 18 residues long. The CDR3 is CASSRPGDRGLTNEKLFF. DNA of the CDR3: TGTGCCAGCAGTAGACCCGGGGACAGGGGGCTAACTAATGAAAAACTGTTTTTT.

The rearrangement uses TRBV24-1 and TRBJ2-2; TRBD1 aligns across 7 bases. The CDR3 is 14 residues long. From germline, CDR1 is KGHDR and CDR2 SFDVKD. Trimming took 7 bases from V and 0 from J; bases not matched to a gene: 1. CDR3 nucleotide sequence: TGTGCCACCAGCACAGGGGCGAACACCGGGGAGCTGTTTTTT. It is translated as CATSTGANTGELFF.

The chain uses TRBV12-3 or TRBV12-4 and TRBJ1-2; D unclear. V was pared by 3 bases and J by 5 bases, with 7 bases between. This CDR3 is built from 12 residues. The CDR3 loop is CASSLSQYGYTF. The CDR3 DNA sequence: TGTGCCAGCAGTTTGTCGCAGTATGGCTACACCTTC.

Concerning this clone itself: Other DNA variants within this sample encode the same CDR3. The CDR3 here is CASSARTGGNSPLHF. CDR3 bases: TGTGCCAGCAGCGCCCGGACAGGGGGAAATTCACCCCTCCACTTT. This chain links TRBV9 with TRBJ1-6; TRBD1 aligns across 10 bases. Looked up from germline, CDR1 is SGDLS and CDR2 is YYNGEE. The V segment lost 3 bases and the J segment 7 bases; nucleotides outside the gene matches: 4. This CDR3 contains 15 residues.

The V and J genes are TRBV21-1 and TRBJ2-1; the table assigns TRBD1, which was not confirmed against the DNA. TRBV21-1 is noted as a pseudogene. The CDR3 is 19 amino acids. The CDR3 nucleotides read TGTGCCAGCAGAGACGGACAGGGTAAGGTATTGGGAAGCTACAATGAGCAGTTCTTC. It encodes CASRDGQGKVLGSYNEQFF.

The rearrangement joins TRBV6-5 to TRBJ1-5; D is ambiguous. The CDR3 length is 15 residues. Germline values: CDR1 MNHEY, CDR2 SVGAGI. V was shortened by 5 bases and J by 1 base, with 12 bases between the two germline ends. This chain's CDR3 is CASSPTGSSNQPQHF. The CDR3 region has the DNA TGTGCCAGCAGTCCTACGGGGTCAAGCAATCAGCCCCAGCATTTT.

The chain combines TRBV4-2 with TRBJ2-5, with D possibly being TRBD2 (5 bases). The CDR3 loop spans 14 amino acids. Germline CDR1 and CDR2: LGHNA and YNFKEQ. V was clipped by 0 bases and J by 4 bases, with 9 bases between them. Here the CDR3 DNA reads TGTGCCAGCAGCCAAGAAGAGGGTCGAGAGACCCAGTACTTC. The encoded protein is CASSQEEGRETQYF.

V is TRBV6-2 or TRBV6-3 and J is TRBJ1-6, with D tentatively TRBD1 (5 bases). This CDR3 spans 16 amino acids. CDR1 and CDR2 from the germline V gene are MNHEY and SVGEGT. Trimming shortened V by 4 bases and J by 6 bases, and 16 bases separated the two germline ends. The CDR3 DNA reads as TGTGCCAGCAGTTCCCCGGGGGGTCGAGGTAATTCACCCCTCCACTTT. This codes for CASSSPGGRGNSPLHF.

This chain uses TRBV21-1 with TRBJ2-2; the table assigns TRBD1, which was not confirmed against the DNA. TRBV21-1 is flagged as a pseudogene. The CDR3 sequence is 17 residues long. The DNA of the CDR3 is TGTGCCAGCAGCAAAGGGCGGACAGGGACGAACACCGGGGAGCTGTTTTTT. It is translated as CASSKGRTGTNTGELFF.

V usage is TRBV12-3 or TRBV12-4 and J usage is TRBJ2-7; D may be TRBD1 (6 bases). With 5 bases removed from V and 2 bases from J, the gap between germline ends came to 10 bases. This CDR3 comprises 13 residues. The CDR3 bases are TGTGCCAGCAGTCCGGACAGTCCCTACGAGCAGTACTTC. This codes for CASSPDSPYEQYF.

This chain links TRBV5-4 with TRBJ1-1, with D hard to call. The V end was cut by 3 bases, the J end by 0 bases, with 15 bases between. In germline, CDR1 is SGHNT, CDR2 YYREEE (reference sequence). The CDR3 spans 16 residues. This CDR3 reads CASSWRRTGMNTEAFF. The CDR3 coding sequence is TGTGCCAGCAGCTGGAGGCGAACGGGAATGAACACTGAAGCTTTCTTT.

The chain carries TRBV19 and TRBJ2-5; D is possibly TRBD2 (6 bases). This CDR3 comprises 15 residues. Germline CDR1 reads LNHDA; CDR2 reads SQIVND (reference sequence). With 3 bases removed from V and 4 bases from J, the gap between germline ends came to 15 bases. The CDR3 loop reads CASSISRTGGETQYF. The CDR3 nucleotides are TGTGCCAGTAGTATCTCCAGGACCGGGGGAGAGACCCAGTACTTC.